A selection of T cell receptor beta chains follows, all from one sample in a study of shared clonotypes between healthy human individuals. Sequencing was performed with immunoSEQ multiplex PCR; in TCRdb, only in-frame clones are kept and a portion is missing. The sample holds over a million clones; 95% to 99% are singletons and the top ten take about 0.45%. Sequences were obtained from naive CD4+ T cells sorted from blood. The receptors shown here come from a man aged 25 to 40 in good health. Both conserved end residues are part of each CDR3. Each record gives: D gene, clone size, V gene, J gene, CDR3 protein, CDR3 DNA. The D gene is left open where the match is weak. Size values are once, few and many counts, or a class for expanded clones, and some rows have none.

>TRBD2|NA|TRBV7-9|TRBJ2-1
CASTLIGLAGVGEQFF
TGTGCCAGCACCTTAATTGGTCTAGCGGGAGTAGGTGAGCAGTTCTTC
>NA|NA|TRBV23-1|TRBJ1-1
CASRRPFPEAFF
TGCGCCAGCAGGCGACCTTTTCCTGAAGCTTTCTTT
>NA|NA|TRBV19|TRBJ2-3
CASSMTATDTDTQYF
TGTGCCAGTAGTATGACGGCGACCGACACAGATACGCAGTATTTT
>NA|NA|TRBV28|TRBJ1-4
CASSLRGGGEKLFF
TGTGCCAGCAGTTTAAGGGGAGGGGGTGAAAAACTGTTTTTT
>TRBD1|NA|TRBV2|TRBJ2-5
CAGTRTGGRETQYF
TGTGCCGGGACCCGGACAGGGGGACGGGAGACCCAGTACTTC
>NA|NA|TRBV5-5|TRBJ2-7
CASSLGTSRGQYF
TGTGCCAGCAGCTTGGGAACTAGCCGGGGGCAGTACTTC
>TRBD2|NA|TRBV12-5|TRBJ2-7
CASGLSLLAGESYEQYF
TGTGCTAGTGGTTTGTCCCTACTAGCGGGGGAATCCTACGAGCAGTACTTC
>NA|NA|TRBV7-2|TRBJ2-2
CASSLSAGANTGELFF
TGTGCCAGCAGCTTATCGGCAGGGGCGAACACCGGGGAGCTGTTTTTT
>NA|NA|TRBV7-2|TRBJ2-2
CASSNRLTGELFF
TGTGCCAGCAGCAACCGTCTAACCGGGGAGCTGTTTTTT
>NA|NA|TRBV10-3|TRBJ2-3
CAISDPDTQYF
TGTGCCATCAGTGACCCCGATACGCAGTATTTT
>NA|NA|TRBV29-1|TRBJ2-1
CSVERLALDNEQFF
TGCAGCGTTGAAAGGCTGGCGCTTGACAATGAGCAGTTCTTC
>NA|NA|TRBV6-6|TRBJ2-1
CASSYASGLNEQFF
TGTGCCAGCAGTTACGCGTCCGGTCTCAATGAGCAGTTCTTC
>TRBD2|NA|TRBV5-1|TRBJ2-5
CASSPLPTSNMETQYF
TGCGCCAGCAGCCCACTCCCGACTAGCAACATGGAGACCCAGTACTTC
>TRBD2|NA|TRBV11-3|TRBJ2-3
CASSFPLAADTQYF
TGTGCCAGCAGCTTTCCCCTAGCGGCAGATACGCAGTATTTT
>NA|NA|TRBV5-4|TRBJ1-2
CASSFQGPAIGYTF
TGTGCCAGCAGCTTTCAGGGGCCGGCCATTGGCTACACCTTC
>NA|NA|TRBV6-5|TRBJ2-7
CASRSGLYSYEQYF
TGTGCCAGCAGGTCGGGACTCTACTCCTACGAGCAGTACTTC
>TRBD2|NA|TRBV5-1|TRBJ2-1
CASSVGTSGRSRYNEQFF
TGCGCCAGCAGCGTCGGGACTAGCGGGAGATCGAGGTACAATGAGCAGTTCTTC
>TRBD2|NA|TRBV7-6|TRBJ2-5
CASSYLTSGSSETQYF
TGTGCCAGCAGCTACCTGACTAGCGGGAGTTCGGAGACCCAGTACTTC
>TRBD1|NA|TRBV6-1|TRBJ2-2
CASIPDRGQGGELFF
TGTGCCAGCATCCCGGACAGGGGGCAGGGCGGGGAGCTGTTTTTT
>TRBD2|once|TRBV27|TRBJ2-2
CASNKGLASMGELFF
TGTGCCAGCAACAAAGGACTAGCTAGCATGGGGGAGCTGTTTTTT
>NA|NA|TRBV11-2|TRBJ1-6
CASSSPGIGNSPLHF
TGTGCCAGCAGCTCACCAGGGATTGGTAATTCACCCCTCCACTTT
>NA|NA|TRBV5-5|TRBJ2-7
CASSPVVAAEQYF
TGTGCCAGCAGCCCTGTAGTAGCGGCCGAGCAGTACTTC
>TRBD1|NA|TRBV18|TRBJ1-3
CASSPLQGEGNTIYF
TGTGCCAGCTCACCACTCCAGGGGGAAGGAAACACCATATATTTT
>NA|NA|TRBV28|TRBJ1-3
CASSLGVPNTIYF
TGTGCCAGCAGTTTAGGTGTCCCGAACACCATATATTTT
>NA|NA|TRBV28|TRBJ2-7
CVTAPVTPYEQYF
TGTGTTACGGCTCCGGTGACTCCCTACGAGCAGTACTTC
>TRBD1|NA|TRBV5-1|TRBJ1-1
CASSPSTTRDRGWNTEAFF
TGCGCCAGCAGCCCGTCGACTACCCGGGACAGGGGGTGGAACACTGAAGCTTTCTTT
>NA|few|TRBV18|TRBJ2-2
CASSPWTTYTGELFF
TGTGCCAGCTCACCCTGGACAACATACACCGGGGAGCTGTTTTTT
>NA|NA|TRBV5-4|TRBJ2-7
CASSLGGNYEQYF
TGTGCCAGCAGCTTGGGGGGAAACTACGAGCAGTACTTC
>NA|NA|TRBV5-4|TRBJ2-3
CASSSSASTDTQYF
TGTGCCAGCAGCTCTAGCGCTAGCACAGATACGCAGTATTTT
>NA|NA|TRBV30|TRBJ2-3
CAWSLWQRQVSTDTQYF
TGTGCCTGGAGTTTATGGCAACGACAGGTTAGCACAGATACGCAGTATTTT
>TRBD1|NA|TRBV5-1|TRBJ2-2
CASSFDPGQKNTGELFF
TGCGCCAGCAGCTTCGATCCGGGACAGAAGAACACCGGGGAGCTGTTTTTT
>NA|few|TRBV2|TRBJ1-1
CASSSGQNSEAFF
TGTGCCAGCAGTTCGGGACAAAACTCTGAAGCTTTCTTT
>NA|once|TRBV21-1|TRBJ2-7
CASSKGRLGGVSHEQYF
TGTGCCAGCAGCAAAGGACGCTTAGGGGGCGTTTCCCACGAGCAGTACTTC
>NA|NA|TRBV28|TRBJ2-3
CASSLGLGSLRSDTQYF
TGTGCCAGCAGTTTAGGGCTCGGGTCACTCAGGTCAGATACGCAGTATTTT
>TRBD2|NA|TRBV28|TRBJ2-7
CASSPFGSGGAYEQYF
TGTGCCAGCAGTCCCTTCGGGTCGGGGGGGGCCTACGAGCAGTACTTC
>NA|NA|TRBV4-1|TRBJ1-2
CASSQGREPWLSYTF
TGCGCCAGCAGCCAAGGGAGAGAACCTTGGCTAAGCTACACCTTC
>TRBD1|NA|TRBV18|TRBJ1-2
CASSPKDRGYGYTF
TGTGCCAGCTCACCAAAGGACAGGGGCTATGGCTACACCTTC
>NA|NA|TRBV28|TRBJ1-5
CASSLNQPQHF
TGTGCCAGCAGCTTGAATCAGCCCCAGCATTTT
>NA|once|TRBV27|TRBJ1-1
CASSFSQGNTEAFF
TGTGCCAGCAGTTTCAGTCAGGGGAACACTGAAGCTTTCTTT
>NA|NA|TRBV4-1|TRBJ2-5
CASSQPGIFGETQYF
TGCGCCAGCAGCCAACCCGGGATTTTCGGAGAGACCCAGTACTTC